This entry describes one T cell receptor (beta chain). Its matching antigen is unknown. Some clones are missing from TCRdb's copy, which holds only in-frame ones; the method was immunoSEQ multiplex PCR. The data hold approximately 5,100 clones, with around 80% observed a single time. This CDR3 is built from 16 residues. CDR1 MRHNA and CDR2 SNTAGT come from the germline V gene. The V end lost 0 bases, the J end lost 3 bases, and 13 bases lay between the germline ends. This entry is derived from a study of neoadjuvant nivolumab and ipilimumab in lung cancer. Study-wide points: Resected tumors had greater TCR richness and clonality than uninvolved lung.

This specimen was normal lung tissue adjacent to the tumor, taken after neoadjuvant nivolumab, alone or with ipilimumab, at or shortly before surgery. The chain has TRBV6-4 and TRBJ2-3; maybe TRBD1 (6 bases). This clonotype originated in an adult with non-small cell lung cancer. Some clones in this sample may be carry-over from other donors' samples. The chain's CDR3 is CASSDSVQGETDTQYF. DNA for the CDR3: TGTGCCAGCAGTGACTCGGTACAGGGTGAAACAGATACGCAGTATTTT.